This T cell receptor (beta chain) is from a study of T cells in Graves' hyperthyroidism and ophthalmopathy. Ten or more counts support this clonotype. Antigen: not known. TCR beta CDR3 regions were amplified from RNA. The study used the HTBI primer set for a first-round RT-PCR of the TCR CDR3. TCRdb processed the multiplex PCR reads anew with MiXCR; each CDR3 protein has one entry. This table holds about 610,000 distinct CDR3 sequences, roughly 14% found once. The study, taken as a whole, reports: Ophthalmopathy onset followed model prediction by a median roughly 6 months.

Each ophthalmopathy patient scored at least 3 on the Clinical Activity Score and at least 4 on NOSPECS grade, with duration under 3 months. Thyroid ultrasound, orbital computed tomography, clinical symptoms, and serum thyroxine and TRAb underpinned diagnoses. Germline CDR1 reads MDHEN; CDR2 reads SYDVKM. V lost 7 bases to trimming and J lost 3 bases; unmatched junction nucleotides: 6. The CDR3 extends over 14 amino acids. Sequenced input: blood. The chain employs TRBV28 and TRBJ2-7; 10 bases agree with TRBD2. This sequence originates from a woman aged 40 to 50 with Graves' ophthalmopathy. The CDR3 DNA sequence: TGTGCCAGCAAGGTAGGACTAGCGGTCTACGAGCAGTACTTC. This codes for CASKVGLAVYEQYF.